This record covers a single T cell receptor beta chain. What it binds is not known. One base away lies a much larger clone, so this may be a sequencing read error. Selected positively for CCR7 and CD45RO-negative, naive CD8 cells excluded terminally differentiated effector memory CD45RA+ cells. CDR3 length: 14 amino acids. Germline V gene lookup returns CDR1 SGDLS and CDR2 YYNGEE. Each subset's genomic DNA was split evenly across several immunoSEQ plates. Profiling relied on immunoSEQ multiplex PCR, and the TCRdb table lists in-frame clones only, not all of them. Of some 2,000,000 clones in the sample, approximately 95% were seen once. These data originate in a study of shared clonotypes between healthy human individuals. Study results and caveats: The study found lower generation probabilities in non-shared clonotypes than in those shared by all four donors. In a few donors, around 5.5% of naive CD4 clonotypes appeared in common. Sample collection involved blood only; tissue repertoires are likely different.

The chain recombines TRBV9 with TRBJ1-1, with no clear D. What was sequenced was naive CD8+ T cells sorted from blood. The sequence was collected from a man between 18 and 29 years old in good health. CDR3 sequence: CASNVWDANTEAFF. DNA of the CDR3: TGTGCCAGCAACGTATGGGATGCGAACACTGAAGCTTTCTTT.